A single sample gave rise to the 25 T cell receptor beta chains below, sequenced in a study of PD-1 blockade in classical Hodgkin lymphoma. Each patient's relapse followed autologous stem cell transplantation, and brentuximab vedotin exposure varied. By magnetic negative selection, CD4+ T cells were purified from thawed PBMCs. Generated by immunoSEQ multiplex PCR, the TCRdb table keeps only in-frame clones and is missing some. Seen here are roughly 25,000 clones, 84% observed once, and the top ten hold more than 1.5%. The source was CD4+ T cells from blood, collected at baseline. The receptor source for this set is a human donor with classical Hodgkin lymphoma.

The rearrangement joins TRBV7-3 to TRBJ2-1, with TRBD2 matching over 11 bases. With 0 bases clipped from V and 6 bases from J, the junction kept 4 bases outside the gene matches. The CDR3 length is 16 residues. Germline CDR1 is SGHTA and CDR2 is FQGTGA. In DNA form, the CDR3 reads TGTGCCAGCAGCTTAACTTCTAGCGGGGGGATCAATGAGCAGTTCTTC. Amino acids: CASSLTSSGGINEQFF.

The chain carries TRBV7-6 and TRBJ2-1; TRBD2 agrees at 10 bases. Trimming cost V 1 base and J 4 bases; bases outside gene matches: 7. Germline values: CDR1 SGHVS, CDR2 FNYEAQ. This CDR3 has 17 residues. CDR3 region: CASSLGRLAGGYNEQFF. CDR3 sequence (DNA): TGTGCCAGCAGCTTAGGGCGACTAGCGGGCGGGTACAATGAGCAGTTCTTC.

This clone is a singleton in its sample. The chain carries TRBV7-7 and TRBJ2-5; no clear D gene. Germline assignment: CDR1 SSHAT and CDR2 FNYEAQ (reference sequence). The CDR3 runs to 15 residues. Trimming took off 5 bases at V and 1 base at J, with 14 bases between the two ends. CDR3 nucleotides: TGTGCCAGCAGCCTGACCGGGTTCGCCCAAGAGACCCAGTACTTC. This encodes CASSLTGFAQETQYF.

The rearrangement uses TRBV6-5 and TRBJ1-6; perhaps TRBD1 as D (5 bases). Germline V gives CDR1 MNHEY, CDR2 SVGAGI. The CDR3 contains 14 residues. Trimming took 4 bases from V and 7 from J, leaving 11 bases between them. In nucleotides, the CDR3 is TGTGCCAGCAGTTGGGACCAGGGCAATTCACCCCTCCACTTT. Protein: CASSWDQGNSPLHF.

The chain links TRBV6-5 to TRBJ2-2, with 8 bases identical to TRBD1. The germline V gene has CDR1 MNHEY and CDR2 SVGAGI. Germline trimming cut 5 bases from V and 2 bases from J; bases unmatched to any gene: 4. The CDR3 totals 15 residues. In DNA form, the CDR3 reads TGTGCCAGCAGTCAGGGGGCGGTAAACACCGGGGAGCTGTTTTTT. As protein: CASSQGAVNTGELFF.

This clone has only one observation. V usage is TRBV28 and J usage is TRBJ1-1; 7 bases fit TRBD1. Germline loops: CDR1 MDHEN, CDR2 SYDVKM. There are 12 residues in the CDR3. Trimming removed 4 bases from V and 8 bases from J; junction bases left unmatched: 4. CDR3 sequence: CASSSQGIEAFF. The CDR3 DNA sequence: TGTGCCAGCAGTTCACAGGGGATCGAAGCTTTCTTT.

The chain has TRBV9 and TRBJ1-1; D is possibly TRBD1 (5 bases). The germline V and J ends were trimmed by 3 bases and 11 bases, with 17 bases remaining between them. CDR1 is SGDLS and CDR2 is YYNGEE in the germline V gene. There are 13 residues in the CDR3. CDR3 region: CASSAAGEGRAFF. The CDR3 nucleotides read TGTGCCAGCAGCGCGGCGGGGGAGGGGAGGGCTTTCTTT.

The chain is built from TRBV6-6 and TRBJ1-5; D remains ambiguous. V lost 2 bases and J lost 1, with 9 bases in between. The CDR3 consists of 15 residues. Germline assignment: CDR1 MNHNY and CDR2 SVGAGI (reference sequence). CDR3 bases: TGTGCCAGCAGTTACACGCAGGAGAGCAATCAGCCCCAGCATTTT. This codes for CASSYTQESNQPQHF.

CDR3 sequence reads: CASSSRQGGTGELFF. CDR3 DNA sequence: TGCGCCAGCAGCTCCAGACAGGGAGGGACCGGGGAGCTGTTTTTT. The chain combines TRBV5-1 with TRBJ2-2; tentatively, D is TRBD1 or TRBD2 (7 bases each). The V and J ends lost 3 bases and 5 bases respectively, with 14 bases between them. CDR1 is SGHRS and CDR2 is YFSETQ in the germline V gene. The CDR3 runs 15 residues.

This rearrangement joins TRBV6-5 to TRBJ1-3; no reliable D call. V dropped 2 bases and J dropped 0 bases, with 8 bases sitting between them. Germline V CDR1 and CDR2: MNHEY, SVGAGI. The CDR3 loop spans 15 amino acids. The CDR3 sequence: CASSYGQDSGNTIYF. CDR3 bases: TGTGCCAGCAGTTACGGGCAGGACTCTGGAAACACCATATATTTT.

The CDR3, as DNA: TGTGCCAGCAGCCTCATAGCGGATACGGGCACCGGGGAGCTGTTTTTT. Amino acid sequence: CASSLIADTGTGELFF. The rearrangement joins TRBV28 to TRBJ2-2; a possible D gene is TRBD2 (6 bases). With 6 bases removed from V and 4 bases from J, the gap between germline ends came to 18 bases. The CDR3 is made up of 16 amino acids. Germline CDR1 and CDR2: MDHEN and SYDVKM. Complete variable domain (other parts from reference TRBV28 and TRBJ2-2): DVKVTQSSRYLVKRTGEKVFLECVQDMDHENMFWYRQDPGLGLRLIYFSYDVKMKEKGDIPEGYSVSREKKERFSLILESASTNQTSMYLCASSLIADTGTGELFFGEGSRLTVL.

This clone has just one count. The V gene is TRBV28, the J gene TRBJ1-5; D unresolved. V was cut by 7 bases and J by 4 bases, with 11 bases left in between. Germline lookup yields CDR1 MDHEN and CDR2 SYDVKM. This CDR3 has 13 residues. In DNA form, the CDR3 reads TGTGCCAGCAATCCCTTTAGGAATCAGCCCCAGCATTTT. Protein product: CASNPFRNQPQHF.

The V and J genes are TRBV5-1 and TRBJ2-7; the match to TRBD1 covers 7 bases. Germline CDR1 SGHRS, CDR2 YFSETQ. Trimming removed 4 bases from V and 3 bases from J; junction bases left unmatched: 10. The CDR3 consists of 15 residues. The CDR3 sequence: CASSQTGTDNYEQYF. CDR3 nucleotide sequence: TGCGCCAGCAGCCAAACGGGGACAGACAACTACGAGCAGTACTTC.

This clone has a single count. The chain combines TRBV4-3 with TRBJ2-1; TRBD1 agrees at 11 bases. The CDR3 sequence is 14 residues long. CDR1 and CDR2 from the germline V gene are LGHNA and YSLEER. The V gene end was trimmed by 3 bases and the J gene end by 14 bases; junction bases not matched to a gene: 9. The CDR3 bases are TGCGCCAGCAGCCACGGTACCGGGACAGGGGGGAAGTTCTTC. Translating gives CASSHGTGTGGKFF.

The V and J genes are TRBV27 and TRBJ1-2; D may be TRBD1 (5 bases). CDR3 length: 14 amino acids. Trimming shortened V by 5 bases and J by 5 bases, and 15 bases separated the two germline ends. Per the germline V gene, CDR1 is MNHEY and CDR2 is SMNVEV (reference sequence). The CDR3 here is CASSARGGGYGYTF. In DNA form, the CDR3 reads TGTGCCAGCAGTGCCCGTGGGGGGGGATATGGCTACACCTTC.

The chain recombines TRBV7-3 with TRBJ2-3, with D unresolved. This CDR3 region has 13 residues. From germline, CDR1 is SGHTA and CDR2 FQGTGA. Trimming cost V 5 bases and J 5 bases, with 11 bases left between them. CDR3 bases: TGTGCCAGCAGCCCATCTATGTTAGATACGCAGTATTTT. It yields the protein CASSPSMLDTQYF.

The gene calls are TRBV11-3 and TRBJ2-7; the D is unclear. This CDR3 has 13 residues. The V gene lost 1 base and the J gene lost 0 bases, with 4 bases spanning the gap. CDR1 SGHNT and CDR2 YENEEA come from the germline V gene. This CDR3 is CASSLGSSYEQYF. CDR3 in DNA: TGTGCCAGCAGCTTAGGCAGCTCCTACGAGCAGTACTTC. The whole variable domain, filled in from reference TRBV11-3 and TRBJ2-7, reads EAGVVQSPRYKIIEKKQPVAFWCNPISGHNTLYWYLQNLGQGPELLIRYENEEAVDDSQLPKDRFSAERLKGVDSTLKIQPAELGDSAVYLCASSLGSSYEQYFGPGTRLTVT.

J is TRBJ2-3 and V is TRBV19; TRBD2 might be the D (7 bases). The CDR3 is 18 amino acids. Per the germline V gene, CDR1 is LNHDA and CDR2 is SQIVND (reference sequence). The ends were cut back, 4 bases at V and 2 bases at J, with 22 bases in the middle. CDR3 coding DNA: TGTGCCAGTAGTAAATCTTTTTTTGGCGGGGGCCTCACAGATACGCAGTATTTT. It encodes CASSKSFFGGGLTDTQYF.

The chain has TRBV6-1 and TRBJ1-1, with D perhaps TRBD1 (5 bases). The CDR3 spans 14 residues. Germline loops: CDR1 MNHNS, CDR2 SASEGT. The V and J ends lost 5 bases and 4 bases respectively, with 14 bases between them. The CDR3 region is CASSPEGAVTEAFF. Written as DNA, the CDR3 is TGTGCCAGCAGTCCGGAAGGGGCGGTCACTGAAGCTTTCTTT.

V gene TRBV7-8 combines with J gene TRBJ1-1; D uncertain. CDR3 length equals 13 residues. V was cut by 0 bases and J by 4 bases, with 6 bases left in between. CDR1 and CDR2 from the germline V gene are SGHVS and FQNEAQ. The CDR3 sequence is CASSLAPGTEAFF. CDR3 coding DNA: TGTGCCAGCAGCTTAGCGCCGGGCACTGAAGCTTTCTTT. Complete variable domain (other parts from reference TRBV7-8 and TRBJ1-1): GAGVSQSPRYKVAKRGQDVALRCDPISGHVSLFWYQQALGQGPEFLTYFQNEAQLDKSGLPSDRFFAERPEGSVSTLKIQRTQQEDSAVYLCASSLAPGTEAFFGQGTRLTVV.

The CDR3 region is CASSSPSKNTEAFF. As DNA, the CDR3 is TGTGCCAGCAGTTCCCCCAGTAAGAACACTGAAGCTTTCTTT. The chain has TRBV27 and TRBJ1-1; D is ambiguous. Germline CDR1 and CDR2: MNHEY and SMNVEV (reference sequence). The CDR3 runs 14 residues. Trimming took 4 bases from V and 1 from J, leaving 10 bases between them.

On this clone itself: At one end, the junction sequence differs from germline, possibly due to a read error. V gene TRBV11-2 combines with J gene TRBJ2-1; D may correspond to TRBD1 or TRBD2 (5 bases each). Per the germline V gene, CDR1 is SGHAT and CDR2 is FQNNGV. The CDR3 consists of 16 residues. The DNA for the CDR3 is TGTGCCAGCAGCTTAGTCCCGGGACGGTTAACGTTAGAGCGGTTCTTC. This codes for CASSLVPGRLTLERFF.

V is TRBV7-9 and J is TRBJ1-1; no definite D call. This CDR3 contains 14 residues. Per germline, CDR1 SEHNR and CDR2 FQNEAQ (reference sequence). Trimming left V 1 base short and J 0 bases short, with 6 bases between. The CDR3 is CASSLDVVNTEAFF. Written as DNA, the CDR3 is TGTGCCAGCAGCTTAGACGTGGTGAACACTGAAGCTTTCTTT.

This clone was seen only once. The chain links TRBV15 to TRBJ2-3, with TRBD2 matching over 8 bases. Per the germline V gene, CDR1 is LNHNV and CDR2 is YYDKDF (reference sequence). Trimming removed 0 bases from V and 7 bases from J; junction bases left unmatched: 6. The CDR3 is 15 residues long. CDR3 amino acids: CATSRDRAGGYTQYF. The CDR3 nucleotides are TGTGCCACCAGCAGAGATAGGGCGGGGGGATATACGCAGTATTTT.

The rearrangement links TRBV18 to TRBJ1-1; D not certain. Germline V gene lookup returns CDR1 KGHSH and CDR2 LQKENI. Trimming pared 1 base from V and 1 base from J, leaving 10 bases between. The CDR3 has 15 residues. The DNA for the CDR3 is TGTGCCAGCTCACCACGTCAGGCCTGGAACACTGAAGCTTTCTTT. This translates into CASSPRQAWNTEAFF.